The clone carrying this T cell receptor beta chain has only one observation. The length of the CDR3 is 16 residues. The V and J ends lost 6 bases and 1 base respectively, with 18 bases between them. Germline CDR1 reads MNHEY; CDR2 reads SMNVEV (reference sequence). This record belongs to a study of T cell changes during pregnancy in multiple sclerosis. The table came from immunoSEQ multiplex PCR; TCRdb's copy has only in-frame clones and leaves some out. Among over 80,000 clones listed, roughly nine tenths were seen once. Sequences were derived from peripheral blood, sampled in the second trimester of pregnancy. The rearrangement uses TRBV27 and TRBJ1-2, with a weak D call TRBD1 (6 bases). The TCR originated in a female donor in good health, enrolled as a control in a pregnancy study. This CDR3 is CASSRETGRDNYGYTF. CDR3 sequence (DNA): TGTGCCAGCAGCCGGGAAACAGGGCGCGATAACTATGGCTACACCTTC.